These 13 T cell receptor beta chains were sequenced from one sample in a study of molecular identifiers for immune sequencing clone quantification. TCRdb recomputed calls from the PCR reads with MiXCR, one row per CDR3 protein. The sample contains about 630,000 distinct CDR3 sequences, about 25% of which appear only once. Sequences were obtained from naive CD8+ T cells from blood, with Jurkat cell RNA spiked in. Subset indicated: FACS-sorted CD8+CD4-CCR7+CD45RA+ naive T cells. These TCRs come from a human donor in good health. Some libraries in this study had Jurkat cell RNA spiked in.

A word on this clonotype: This may stem from a read error, because a much larger clone lies one nucleotide away. The chain joins TRBV7-2 to TRBJ2-1; 12 nucleotides match TRBD2. This CDR3 has 16 residues. Looked up from germline, CDR1 is SGHTA and CDR2 is FQGNSA. The DNA for the CDR3 is TGTGCCAGCAGCTTCCGACTAGCGGGAGATTACAATGAGCAGATCTTC. Its translation: CASSFRLAGDYNEQIF.

This clonotype was found many times. J is TRBJ2-7 and V is TRBV6-5; D might be TRBD1 or TRBD2, each matching 6 bases. The germline V gene encodes CDR1 MNHEY and CDR2 SVGAGI. The CDR3 sequence is 13 residues long. The ends were cut back, 7 bases at V and 6 bases at J, with 16 bases in the middle. The CDR3 protein is CASNPGAFGEQYF. The CDR3 region has the DNA TGTGCCAGCAATCCGGGGGCCTTCGGCGAGCAGTACTTC.

Notes on this clonotype: The junction differs from germline at one of its ends, possibly a read error. The chain is built from TRBV2 and TRBJ2-5; the match to TRBD2 covers 10 bases. The CDR3 spans 16 residues. Germline V CDR1 and CDR2: SNHLY, FYNNEI. The CDR3 nucleotides are TGTGCCAGCAGTGAAGACGGGCTAGCGGGGGTAGAGCCCCAGTACTTC. Translated: CASSEDGLAGVEPQYF.

This clonotype has a handful of counts. One junction end disagrees with the germline gene, perhaps due to a read error. This sequence joins TRBV5-3 and TRBJ2-6; 7 bases align to TRBD1. TRBV5-3 is identified as an open reading frame with a role that is uncertain. This CDR3 contains 15 residues. CDR3 DNA: TGTGCCAGCAGCTTCACAGGGGCTGGGGCCAACGTCCTGACTTTC. Translating gives CASSFTGAGANVLTF.

Remarks on this clonotype: A much larger clone lies one base from this, so it may be a read error. The V and J genes are TRBV5-1 and TRBJ1-1, with D perhaps matching TRBD1 (5 bases). Germline V lookup: CDR1 SGHRS, CDR2 YFSETQ. The CDR3 loop spans 17 amino acids. The CDR3, as DNA: TGCGCCAGCAGCTTTACCGGACAAAGACTCATGAACACTGAAGCTTCCTTT. This codes for CASSFTGQRLMNTEASF.

As regards this clonotype: It may be a read error: a sequence one base away is much more abundant. The chain is built from TRBV30 and TRBJ2-7; tentative D call: TRBD2 (6 bases). The V end was cut by 5 bases, the J end by 7 bases, with 12 bases between. The germline CDR1 and CDR2 sequences are GTSNPN and SVGIG (reference sequence). The CDR3 totals 11 residues. The CDR3 DNA is TGTGCCTGGGGCGGTCGGGGGGAGCAGTACTTC. Amino acid sequence: CAWGGRGEQYF.

Comment on this clonotype: The junction and the germline gene differ at one end; a read error may be behind it. The gene calls are TRBV9 and TRBJ2-3; 10 bases agree with TRBD2. The CDR3 contains 17 residues. CDR1 and CDR2 (germline): SGDLS, YYNGEE. CDR3 bases: TGTGCCGGCAGCGAGAGTAGCGGGGGGATAACCACAGATACGCAGTATTTT. Its protein is CAGSESSGGITTDTQYF.

As regards this clonotype: The junction shows a germline mismatch at one end, possibly a read error. The chain uses TRBV11-3 and TRBJ2-2; D possibly corresponds to TRBD2 (5 bases). Germline-derived CDR1 and CDR2 are SGHNT and YENEEA. The CDR3 has 14 residues. CDR3 protein: CASSSFTNTGERFF. The CDR3, as DNA: TGTGCCAGCAGCTCCTTCACGAACACCGGGGAGCGGTTTTTT. The variable domain in full, with the rest retrieved from reference TRBV11-3 and TRBJ2-2, is EAGVVQSPRYKIIEKKQPVAFWCNPISGHNTLYWYLQNLGQGPELLIRYENEEAVDDSQLPKDRFSAERLKGVDSTLKIQPAELGDSAVYLCASSSFTNTGERFFGEGSRLTVL.

A few counts support this clonotype. This rearrangement joins TRBV4-3 to TRBJ2-5; TRBD2 matches at 9 bases. CDR1 is LGHNA, CDR2 YSLEER, per germline. This CDR3 contains 17 residues. V shed 0 bases and J 4 bases; nucleotides not matched to a gene: 9. The CDR3 reads CASSQDRAGGLGETQYF. The CDR3 region has the DNA TGCGCCAGCAGCCAAGATCGGGCGGGGGGGCTAGGAGAGACCCAGTACTTC.

A remark on this clonotype: A much bigger clone sits one base away, suggesting this may be a read error. The chain carries TRBV7-6 and TRBJ2-7, with TRBD2 matching 12 bases. Germline lookup yields CDR1 SGHVS and CDR2 FNYEAQ. The CDR3 sequence is 17 residues long. With 5 bases clipped from V and 0 bases from J, the junction kept 8 bases outside the gene matches. In DNA, the CDR3 is TGTGCCAGCAGCACTCCTAGCGGGGGGGAAAGCTCCTACGAGCAGTACTTC. Encoded protein: CASSTPSGGESSYEQYF.

About this clonotype itself: A much larger clonotype is one base distant, so this may be a read error. V usage is TRBV4-3 and J usage is TRBJ1-5; D uncertain. CDR1 is LGHNA, CDR2 YSLEER, per germline. The CDR3 is made up of 14 amino acids. The DNA of the CDR3 is TGCGCCAACAGCCAAGAAAGGGTAGGTCAGCCCCAGCATTTT. Amino acids: CANSQERVGQPQHF.

This clonotype was observed at least ten times. The J gene is TRBJ2-3, the V gene TRBV3-1, with D possibly TRBD2 on 6 matching bases. The CDR3 consists of 18 residues. V gave up 0 bases and J gave up 0 bases, with 16 bases separating them. CDR1 is LGHDT and CDR2 is YNNKEL in the germline V gene (reference sequence). CDR3 region: CASSQEVGLPTSTDTQYF. The CDR3 region has the DNA TGTGCCAGCAGCCAAGAGGTGGGACTCCCAACTAGCACAGATACGCAGTATTTT.

This clonotype was detected a few times. The rearrangement uses TRBV27 and TRBJ1-5; maybe TRBD1 (5 bases). The germline CDR1 and CDR2 sequences are MNHEY and SMNVEV (reference sequence). The CDR3 runs to 15 residues. Trimming cost V 5 bases and J 5 bases, with 16 bases left between them. CDR3 loop: CASSPLTGGDQPQHF. The CDR3, as DNA: TGTGCCAGCAGTCCCCTTACGGGGGGTGATCAGCCCCAGCATTTT.